This is a list of T cell receptor beta chains from one sample in a study of blood T cells in healthy people across ages. TCRdb reprocessed the 5' RACE reads via MiXCR and lists one record per CDR3 protein. Of about 770,000 distinct CDR3 sequences in the sample, under 45% are singletons; the top ten hold around 21%. The sequenced material came from blood. These receptors were obtained from a man aged 55 to 70 in good health. Both conserved end residues are part of each CDR3. A D gene is named only where the DNA matches it firmly. Only some rows state a clone size, as once, few, many or a class for expanded clones.

v_gene	d_gene	j_gene	abundance	len	CDR3aa	CDR3nt
TRBV29-1	TRBD1	TRBJ2-2	-	16	CSVGGTGDSNTGELFF	TGCAGCGTTGGAGGGACAGGTGACTCGAACACCGGGGAGCTGTTTTTT
TRBV20-1	TRBD2	TRBJ2-3	-	14	CSARDLQRGDTQYF	TGCAGTGCTAGAGATCTCCAGCGGGGAGATACGCAGTATTTT
TRBV6-6	TRBD1	TRBJ1-6	-	13	CASTRTGVPPLHF	TGTGCCAGCACAAGGACAGGGGTCCCACCCCTCCACTTT
TRBV12-3/TRBV12-4	TRBD1	TRBJ1-5	-	17	CASSFSGVGTGGQPQHF	TGTGCCAGCAGTTTCTCGGGGGTAGGGACAGGGGGCCAGCCCCAGCATTTT
TRBV7-9	TRBD1	TRBJ2-4	-	16	CASSPRQGVAKNIQYF	TGTGCCAGCAGCCCCCGACAGGGGGTAGCCAAAAACATTCAGTACTTC
TRBV20-1	-	TRBJ1-4	-	13	CSALGRNNEKLFF	TGCAGTGCCCTGGGACGGAATAATGAAAAACTGTTTTTT
TRBV20-1	TRBD2	TRBJ2-3	-	19	CSARDFVNGGRAPTDTQYF	TGCAGTGCTAGAGATTTCGTCAACGGCGGGAGGGCCCCCACAGATACGCAGTATTTT
TRBV27	-	TRBJ1-6	-	17	CACSLSRGSSYNSPLHF	TGTGCCTGCAGTTTATCGCGGGGGAGCTCCTATAATTCACCCCTCCACTTT
TRBV7-2	-	TRBJ2-5	-	15	CASSLARFSAGKQYF	TGTGCCAGCAGCTTAGCTCGCTTCAGCGCCGGCAAGCAGTACTTC
TRBV5-6	-	TRBJ1-4	-	17	CASSDDWTDATNEKLFF	TGTGCCAGCAGCGACGACTGGACGGATGCAACTAATGAAAAACTGTTTTTT
TRBV28	-	TRBJ1-2	once	13	CATLGGANYGYTF	TGTGCCACCCTCGGGGGGGCTAACTATGGCTACACCTTC
TRBV6-6	-	TRBJ2-3	-	16	CATRMGPHGGTDTQYF	TGTGCCACCCGGATGGGACCCCATGGAGGCACAGATACGCAGTATTTT